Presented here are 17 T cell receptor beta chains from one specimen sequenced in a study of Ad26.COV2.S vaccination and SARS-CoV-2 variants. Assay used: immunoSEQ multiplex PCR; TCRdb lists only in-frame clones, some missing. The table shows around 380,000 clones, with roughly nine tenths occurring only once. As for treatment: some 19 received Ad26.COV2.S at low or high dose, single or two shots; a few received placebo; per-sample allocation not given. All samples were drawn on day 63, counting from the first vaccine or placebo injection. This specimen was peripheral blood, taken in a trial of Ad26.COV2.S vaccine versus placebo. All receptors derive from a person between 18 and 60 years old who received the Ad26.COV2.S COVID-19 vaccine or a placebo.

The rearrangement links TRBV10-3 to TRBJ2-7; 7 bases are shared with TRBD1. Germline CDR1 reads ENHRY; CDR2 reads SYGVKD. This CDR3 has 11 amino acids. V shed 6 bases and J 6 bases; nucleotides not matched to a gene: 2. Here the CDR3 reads CAISTGAEQYF. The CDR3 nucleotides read TGTGCCATCAGCACAGGGGCCGAGCAGTACTTC.

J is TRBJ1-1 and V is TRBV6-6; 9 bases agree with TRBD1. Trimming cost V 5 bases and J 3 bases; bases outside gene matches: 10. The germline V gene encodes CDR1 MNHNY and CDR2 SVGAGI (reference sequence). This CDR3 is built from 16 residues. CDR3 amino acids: CASSQQGAGQDTEAFF. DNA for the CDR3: TGTGCCAGCAGTCAACAGGGGGCAGGTCAGGACACTGAAGCTTTCTTT.

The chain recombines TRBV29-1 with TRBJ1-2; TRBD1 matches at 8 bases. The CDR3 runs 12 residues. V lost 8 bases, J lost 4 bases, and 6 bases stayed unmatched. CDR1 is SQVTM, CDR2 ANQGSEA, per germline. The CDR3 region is CSTGGGTYGYTF. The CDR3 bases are TGCAGCACAGGGGGGGGCACCTATGGCTACACCTTC. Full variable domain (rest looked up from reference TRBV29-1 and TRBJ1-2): SAVISQKPSRDICQRGTSLTIQCQVDSQVTMMFWYRQQPGQSLTLIATANQGSEATYESGFVIDKFPISRPNLTFSTLTVSNMSPEDSSIYLCSTGGGTYGYTFGSGTRLTVV.

As DNA, the CDR3 is TGCGCCAGCAGCTTGGTCGGAGCGAACAATGAGCAGTTCTTC. Its translation: CASSLVGANNEQFF. The rearrangement uses TRBV5-1 and TRBJ2-1, with no clear D. Per germline, CDR1 SGHRS and CDR2 YFSETQ. Trimming left V 0 bases short and J 5 bases short, with 9 bases between. CDR3 length: 14 residues.

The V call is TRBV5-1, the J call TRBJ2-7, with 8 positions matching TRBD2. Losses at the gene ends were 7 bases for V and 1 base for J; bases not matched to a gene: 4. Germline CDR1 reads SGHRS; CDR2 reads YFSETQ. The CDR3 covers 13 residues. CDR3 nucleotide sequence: TGCGCCAGCGCGGTAGCGGGATCCTACGAGCAGTACTTC. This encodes CASAVAGSYEQYF.

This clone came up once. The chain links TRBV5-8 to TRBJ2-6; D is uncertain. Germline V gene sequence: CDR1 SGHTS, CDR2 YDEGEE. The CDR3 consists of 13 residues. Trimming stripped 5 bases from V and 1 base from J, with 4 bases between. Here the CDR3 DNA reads TGTGCCAGCAGAAAATCTGGGGCCAACGTCCTGACTTTC. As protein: CASRKSGANVLTF.

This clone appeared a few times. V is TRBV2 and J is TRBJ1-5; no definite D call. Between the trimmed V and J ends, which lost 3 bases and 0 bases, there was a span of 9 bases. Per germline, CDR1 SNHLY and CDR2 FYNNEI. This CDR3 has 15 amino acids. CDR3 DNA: TGTGCCAGCAGTGATTCCCGGAATAGCAATCAGCCCCAGCATTTT. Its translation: CASSDSRNSNQPQHF. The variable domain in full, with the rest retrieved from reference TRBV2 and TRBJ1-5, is EPEVTQTPSHQVTQMGQEVILRCVPISNHLYFYWYRQILGQKVEFLVSFYNNEISEKSEIFDDQFSVERPDGSNFTLKIRSTKLEDSAMYFCASSDSRNSNQPQHFGDGTRLSIL.

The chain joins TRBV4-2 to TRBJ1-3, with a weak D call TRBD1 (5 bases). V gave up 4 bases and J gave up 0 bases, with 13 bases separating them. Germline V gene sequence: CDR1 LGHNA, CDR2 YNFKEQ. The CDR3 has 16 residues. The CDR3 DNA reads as TGTGCCAGCAGCCGGGGACTACAGAGCTCTGGAAACACCATATATTTT. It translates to CASSRGLQSSGNTIYF.

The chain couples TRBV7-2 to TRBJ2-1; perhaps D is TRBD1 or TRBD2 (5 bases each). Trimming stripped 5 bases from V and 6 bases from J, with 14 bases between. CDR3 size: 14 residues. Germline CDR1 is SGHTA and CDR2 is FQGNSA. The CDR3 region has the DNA TGTGCCAGCAGCCCCTACGGGGCCACCAATGAGCAGTTCTTC. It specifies CASSPYGATNEQFF.

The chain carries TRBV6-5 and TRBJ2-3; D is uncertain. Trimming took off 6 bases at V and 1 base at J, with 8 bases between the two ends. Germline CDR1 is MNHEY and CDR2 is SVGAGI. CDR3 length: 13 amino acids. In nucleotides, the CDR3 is TGTGCCAGCAGAGCCCCAGGCACAGATACGCAGTATTTT. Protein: CASRAPGTDTQYF.

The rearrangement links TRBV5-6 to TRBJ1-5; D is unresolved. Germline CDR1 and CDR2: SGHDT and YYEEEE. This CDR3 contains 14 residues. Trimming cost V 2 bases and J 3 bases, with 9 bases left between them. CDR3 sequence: CASSFGRHNQPQHF. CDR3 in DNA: TGTGCCAGCAGCTTTGGACGGCACAATCAGCCCCAGCATTTT.

CDR3 amino acids: CASHSFEGPNTEAFF. The CDR3, as DNA: TGTGCCAGCCATTCCTTTGAGGGACCCAACACTGAAGCTTTCTTT. The genes are TRBV28 and TRBJ1-1, with D maybe TRBD1 (5 bases). The V end lost 8 bases, the J end lost 2 bases, and 18 bases lay between the germline ends. Per germline, CDR1 MDHEN and CDR2 SYDVKM. The CDR3 has 15 amino acids.

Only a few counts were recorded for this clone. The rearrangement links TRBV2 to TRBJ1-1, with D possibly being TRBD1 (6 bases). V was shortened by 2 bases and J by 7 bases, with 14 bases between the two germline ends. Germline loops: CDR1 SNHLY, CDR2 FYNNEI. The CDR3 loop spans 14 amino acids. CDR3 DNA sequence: TGTGCCAGCAGTGAAACAGGGTTTTCGGGTGAAGCTTTCTTT. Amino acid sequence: CASSETGFSGEAFF.

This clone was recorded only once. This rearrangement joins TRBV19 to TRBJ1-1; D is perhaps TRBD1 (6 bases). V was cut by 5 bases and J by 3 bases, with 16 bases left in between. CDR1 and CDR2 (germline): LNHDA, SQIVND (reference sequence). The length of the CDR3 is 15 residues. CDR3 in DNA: TGTGCCAGTAGTTACAGGGATGCCGGGGACACTGAAGCTTTCTTT. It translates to CASSYRDAGDTEAFF.

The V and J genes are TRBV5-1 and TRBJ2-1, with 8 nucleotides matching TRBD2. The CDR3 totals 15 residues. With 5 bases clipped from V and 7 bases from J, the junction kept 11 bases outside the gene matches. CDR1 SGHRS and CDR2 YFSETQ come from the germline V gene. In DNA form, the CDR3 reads TGCGCCAGCAGGCGCGCCGGGGGGGCCAAAAATGAGCAGTTCTTC. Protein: CASRRAGGAKNEQFF.

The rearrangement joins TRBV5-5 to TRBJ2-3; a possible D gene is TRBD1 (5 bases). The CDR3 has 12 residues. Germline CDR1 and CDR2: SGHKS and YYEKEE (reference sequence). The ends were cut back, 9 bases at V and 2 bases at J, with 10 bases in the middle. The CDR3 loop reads CATRQSTDTQYF. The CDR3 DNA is TGTGCCACCAGACAGTCCACAGATACGCAGTATTTT. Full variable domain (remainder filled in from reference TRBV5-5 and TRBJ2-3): DAGVTQSPTHLIKTRGQQVTLRCSPISGHKSVSWYQQVLGQGPQFIFQYYEKEERGRGNFPDRFSARQFPNYSSELNVNALLLGDSALYLCATRQSTDTQYFGPGTRLTVL.

The CDR3 sequence is CASSPGQGEYYEQYF. The CDR3 DNA reads TGCGCCAGCAGCCCGGGACAGGGGGAGTACTACGAGCAGTACTTC. The chain is built from TRBV4-1 and TRBJ2-7; 11 bases fit TRBD1. Germline V CDR1 and CDR2: MGHRA, YSYEKL. This CDR3 comprises 15 residues. Trimming at V came to 4 bases and at J to 3 bases, leaving 5 bases not matched to a gene.